A single sample gave rise to the 13 T cell receptor beta chains below, sequenced in a study of T cell repertoires in cytomegalovirus infection. TCRdb reanalysed the reads using MiXCR and keeps one entry per CDR3 protein. Here the sample spans hundreds of thousands of distinct CDR3 sequences, approximately 31% being singletons. Antigens for these TCRs are unknown. This specimen consisted of cultured CD8+ T cells from PBMCs, obtained from culture after CMV antigen stimulation. These receptors originate from a human donor in good health (CMV status not recorded). Some clones in this sample may be carry-over from other donors' samples.

The chain recombines TRBV27 with TRBJ2-2, with D possibly being TRBD1 or TRBD2 (5 bases each). The CDR3 is made up of 16 amino acids. The germline V gene encodes CDR1 MNHEY and CDR2 SMNVEV (reference sequence). Trimming shortened V by 4 bases and J by 4 bases, and 16 bases separated the two germline ends. The CDR3 region has the DNA TGTGCCAGCAGTTGGTCCCCGGGTGGGGGCACCGGGGAGCTGTTTTTT. Protein: CASSWSPGGGTGELFF.

The chain combines TRBV12-3 or TRBV12-4 with TRBJ1-2, with D hard to call. Trimming stripped 5 bases from V and 4 bases from J, with 14 bases between. This CDR3 region has 14 residues. The CDR3 is CASSTRFLFYGYTF. Here the CDR3 DNA reads TGTGCCAGCAGTACAAGGTTTCTTTTCTATGGCTACACCTTC.

This clonotype has only a few counts. Its ends do not fully match the called genes, so a read error is possible. The chain recombines TRBV5-3 with TRBJ2-1; the match to TRBD1 covers 7 bases. Being an ORF, TRBV5-3 has a function that is uncertain. This CDR3 is built from 13 residues. Here the CDR3 reads CASSWTGFNEQFF. In DNA form, the CDR3 reads TGTGCCAGCAGCTGGACAGGCTTCAATGAGCAGTTCTTC.

The gene calls are TRBV5-6 and TRBJ2-5; 13 bases are shared with TRBD2. CDR1 is SGHDT and CDR2 is YYEEEE in the germline V gene. The CDR3 extends over 17 amino acids. V shed 4 bases and J 4 bases; nucleotides not matched to a gene: 10. CDR3 amino acids: CASSPGLAGVMGETQYF. CDR3 nucleotide sequence: TGTGCCAGCAGCCCCGGACTAGCGGGGGTTATGGGAGAGACCCAGTACTTC.

The chain links TRBV18 to TRBJ1-4; no clear D gene. The CDR3 spans 15 residues. Per the germline V gene, CDR1 is KGHSH and CDR2 is LQKENI. V was trimmed by 3 bases and J by 6 bases, leaving 14 bases between them. DNA of the CDR3: TGTGCCAGCTCACCGGAGTCAGTACTTGATGAAAAACTGTTTTTT. The encoded protein is CASSPESVLDEKLFF. The full variable domain, completed using reference TRBV18 and TRBJ1-4, is NAGVMQNPRHLVRRRGQEARLRCSPMKGHSHVYWYRQLPEEGLKFMVYLQKENIIDESGMPKERFSAEFPKEGPSILRIQQVVRGDSAAYFCASSPESVLDEKLFFGSGTQLSVL.

The chain links TRBV27 to TRBJ1-2; 7 bases agree with TRBD1. The V and J ends lost 6 bases and 9 bases, in that order; junction bases with no gene match: 22. Germline CDR1 is MNHEY and CDR2 is SMNVEV (reference sequence). This CDR3 contains 17 residues. The CDR3 loop is CASRPRRGTETIWSYTF. In DNA, the CDR3 is TGTGCCAGCAGGCCCCGCCGCGGGACAGAAACTATATGGAGCTACACCTTC.

V is TRBV24-1 and J is TRBJ2-3; TRBD2 aligns across 8 bases. Germline V CDR1 and CDR2: KGHDR, SFDVKD. The CDR3 is made up of 13 amino acids. Trimming removed 10 bases from V and 5 bases from J; junction bases left unmatched: 7. The CDR3 sequence: CATGSGSGDTQYF. The CDR3 coding sequence is TGTGCCACAGGGAGCGGGAGTGGAGATACGCAGTATTTT.

The chain carries TRBV7-6 and TRBJ2-2, with D unclear. The V and J ends lost 1 base and 2 bases respectively, with 11 bases between them. The CDR3 consists of 16 residues. The germline V gene encodes CDR1 SGHVS and CDR2 FNYEAQ. In DNA form, the CDR3 reads TGTGCCAGCAGCTTAGGTTGGGCAGGCAACACCGGGGAGCTGTTTTTT. Protein: CASSLGWAGNTGELFF.

The rearrangement uses TRBV27 and TRBJ1-2, with D possibly TRBD1 on 5 matching bases. The CDR3 has 14 residues. Deletions cut 4 bases from V and 4 bases from J, with 13 bases between. The V gene's germline CDR1 is MNHEY and CDR2 SMNVEV (reference sequence). The CDR3 coding sequence is TGTGCCAGCAGTTCGTCAGGGATCGGCTATGGCTACACCTTC. Translation: CASSSSGIGYGYTF.

V and J are TRBV12-3 or TRBV12-4 and TRBJ2-1, with 7 nucleotides matching TRBD1. This CDR3 is 16 amino acids long. J lost 8 bases, V lost 8 bases, and 18 bases had no gene match. DNA for the CDR3: TGTGCCAGCCAGTCCAATACAGGGGATTTAGACTATGAGCAGTTCTTC. Translation gives CASQSNTGDLDYEQFF.

V and J are TRBV6-2 or TRBV6-3 and TRBJ1-1; no reliable D call. Germline V gene lookup returns CDR1 MNHEY and CDR2 SVGEGT. This CDR3 is built from 12 residues. The V gene lost 2 bases and the J gene lost 3 bases, with 4 bases spanning the gap. The CDR3 coding sequence is TGTGCCAGCAGTTACGCTTACACTGAAGCTTTCTTT. It translates to CASSYAYTEAFF.

As regards this clonotype: A clone one base away is much larger, so this may be a read error. The rearrangement uses TRBV7-2 and TRBJ1-4; D may be TRBD1 (6 bases). Trimming removed 2 bases from V and 8 bases from J, with 15 bases in between. The CDR3 covers 15 residues. Germline V lookup: CDR1 SGHTA, CDR2 FQGNSA. This CDR3 is CASSLWAGVEEKLFF. The CDR3 DNA is TGTGCCAGCAGCTTATGGGCAGGGGTGGAGGAAAAACTGTTTTTT.

A remark on this clonotype: Given a much more abundant clone one base away, this may be a read error. Because the CDR3 is missing its conserved closing phenylalanine or tryptophan, this is likely a read error. The chain combines TRBV6-6 with TRBJ1-5; 10 bases match TRBD1. The CDR3 consists of 16 residues. Germline V lookup: CDR1 MNHNY, CDR2 SVGAGI (reference sequence). V shed 0 bases, J shed 2 bases, and the junction held 1 base outside the gene matches. The CDR3 loop is CASSYSGTGGNQPQHV. The CDR3 coding sequence is TGTGCCAGCAGTTACTCCGGGACAGGGGGCAATCAGCCCCAGCATGTT.